This T cell receptor beta chain appears in the sequencing data of a study of Ad26.COV2.S vaccination and SARS-CoV-2 variants. Across the whole study: Trial arm assignment for the donor was COV1001 Ad26.COV2.S.

Notes on this clone: What it binds is not known.

Findings and caveats of the study: Spike-specific CD8+ and CD4+ T cell responses reportedly showed substantial breadth after vaccination. TCR breadth and depth analyses may have underestimated total T cell responses.

Treatment given: 15 to 20 received Ad26.COV2.S at low or high dose, single or two shots; about 5 received placebo; per-sample allocation not given. It was on day 63 after the first vaccine or placebo injection that samples were taken. Donation came from an adult in Boston who was aged 18-55 years. The CDR3 has 15 residues. Looked up from germline, CDR1 is SGHAT and CDR2 is FQNNGV. Trimming stripped 3 bases from V and 2 bases from J, with 14 bases between. Sequencing used immunoSEQ multiplex PCR; TCRdb keeps in-frame clones, though not all of them. The sample carries around 450,000 clones, approximately 90% recorded once.

V is TRBV11-2 and J is TRBJ2-7, with TRBD2 as a possible D gene (5 bases). Sequences were derived from peripheral blood, sampled in a trial of Ad26.COV2.S vaccine versus placebo. The receptor was derived from a person between 18 and 59 years old who received the Ad26.COV2.S COVID-19 vaccine or a placebo. The CDR3 sequence is CASSFFEGPTYEQYF. CDR3 sequence (DNA): TGTGCCAGCAGCTTTTTCGAGGGCCCCACCTACGAGCAGTACTTC. Together with reference TRBV11-2 and TRBJ2-7, the CDR3 gives the full variable domain: EAGVAQSPRYKIIEKRQSVAFWCNPISGHATLYWYQQILGQGPKLLIQFQNNGVVDDSQLPKDRFSAERLKGVDSTLKIQPAKLEDSAVYLCASSFFEGPTYEQYFGPGTRLTVT.